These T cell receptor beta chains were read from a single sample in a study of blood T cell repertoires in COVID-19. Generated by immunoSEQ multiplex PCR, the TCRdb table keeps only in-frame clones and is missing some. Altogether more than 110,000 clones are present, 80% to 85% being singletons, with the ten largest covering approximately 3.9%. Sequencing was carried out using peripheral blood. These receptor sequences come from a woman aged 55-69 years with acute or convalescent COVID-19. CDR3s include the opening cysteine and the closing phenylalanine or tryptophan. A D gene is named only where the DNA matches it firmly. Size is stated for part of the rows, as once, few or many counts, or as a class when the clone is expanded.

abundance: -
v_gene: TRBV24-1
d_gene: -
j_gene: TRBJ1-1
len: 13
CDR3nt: TGTGCCACCAGTGATTTTGGAGGCACGAGAGCTTTCTTT
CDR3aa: CATSDFGGTRAFF

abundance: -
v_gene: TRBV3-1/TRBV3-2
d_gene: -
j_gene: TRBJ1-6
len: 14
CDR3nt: TGTGCCAGCAGCCAAGTACAAAATAATTCACCCCTCCACTTT
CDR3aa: CASSQVQNNSPLHF

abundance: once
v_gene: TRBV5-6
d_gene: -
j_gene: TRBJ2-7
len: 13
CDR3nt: TGTGCCAGCAGCCAACCAGGGTCCCACGAGCAGTACTTC
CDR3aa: CASSQPGSHEQYF

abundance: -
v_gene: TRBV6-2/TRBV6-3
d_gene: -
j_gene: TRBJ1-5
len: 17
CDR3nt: TGTGCCAGCAGTCACCCAGGGAGGGCAGGGGGCAATCAGCCCCAGCATTTT
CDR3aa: CASSHPGRAGGNQPQHF

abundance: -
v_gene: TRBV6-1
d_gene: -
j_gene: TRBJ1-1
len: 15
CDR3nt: TGTGCCAGCAGTGAAAGGGCGGGGCGGGGAACTGAAGCTTTCTTT
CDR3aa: CASSERAGRGTEAFF

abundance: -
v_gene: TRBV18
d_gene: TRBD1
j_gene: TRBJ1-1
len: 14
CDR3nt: TGTGCCAGCTCACCTCGGGACAGTTTTGTTGAAGCTTTCTTT
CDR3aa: CASSPRDSFVEAFF

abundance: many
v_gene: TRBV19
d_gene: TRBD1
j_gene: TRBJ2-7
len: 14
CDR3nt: TGTGCCAGTAGTATGGGCAGGGGGACGTTCGAGCAGTACTTC
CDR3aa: CASSMGRGTFEQYF

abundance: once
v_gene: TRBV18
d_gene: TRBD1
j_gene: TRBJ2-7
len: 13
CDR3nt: TGTGCCAGCTCACAGGGGGCTAACTACGAGCAGTACTTC
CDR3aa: CASSQGANYEQYF

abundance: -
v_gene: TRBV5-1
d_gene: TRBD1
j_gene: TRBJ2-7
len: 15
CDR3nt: TGCGCCAGCAGCTTGGTGGCAGGGGGCTCCTACGAGCAGTACTTC
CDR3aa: CASSLVAGGSYEQYF

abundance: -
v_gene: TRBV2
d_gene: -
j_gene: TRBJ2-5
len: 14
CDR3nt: TGTGCCAGCAGTGAGGGGGGTAGTATGGAGACCCAGTACTTC
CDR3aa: CASSEGGSMETQYF

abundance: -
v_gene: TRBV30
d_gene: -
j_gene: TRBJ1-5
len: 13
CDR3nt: TGTGCCTGGAGTGAGGAAGGAGGTCAGCCCCAGCATTTT
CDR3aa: CAWSEEGGQPQHF

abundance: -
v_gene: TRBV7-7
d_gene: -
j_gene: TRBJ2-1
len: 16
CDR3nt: TGTGCTAGCAGCCCAACCCTGACAGAGCCCAACAATGAGCAGTTCTTC
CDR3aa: CASSPTLTEPNNEQFF

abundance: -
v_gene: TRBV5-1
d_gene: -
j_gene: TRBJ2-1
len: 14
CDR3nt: TGCGCCAGCAGCTTGGAGGGGTTCTACAATGAGCAGTTCTTC
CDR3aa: CASSLEGFYNEQFF

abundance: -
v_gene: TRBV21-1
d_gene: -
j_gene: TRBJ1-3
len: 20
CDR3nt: TGTGCCAGCAGCACTTTCGGCCGGGACTCTCACCCGGGCTCTGGAAACACCATATATTTT
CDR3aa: CASSTFGRDSHPGSGNTIYF

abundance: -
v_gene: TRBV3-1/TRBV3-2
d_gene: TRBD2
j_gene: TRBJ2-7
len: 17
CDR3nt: TGTGCCAGCAGCCAGGTACTTCTAGCGGGAGGGGCCCACGAGCAGTACTTC
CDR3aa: CASSQVLLAGGAHEQYF

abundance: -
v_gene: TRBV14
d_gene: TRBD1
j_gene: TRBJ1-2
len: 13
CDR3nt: TGTGCCAGCAGCCGCATGCAGGGGGATGGCTACACCTTC
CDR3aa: CASSRMQGDGYTF

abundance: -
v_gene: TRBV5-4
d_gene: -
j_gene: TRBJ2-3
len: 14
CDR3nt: TGTGCCAGCAGCTCGACTGCCAAGGCAGATACGCAGTATTTT
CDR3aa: CASSSTAKADTQYF

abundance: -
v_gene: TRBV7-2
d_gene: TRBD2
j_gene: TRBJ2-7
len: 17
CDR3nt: TGTGCCAGCAGCCCGCCGGGGACTAGCGGGAGGAAGAACGAGCAGTACTTC
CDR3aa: CASSPPGTSGRKNEQYF

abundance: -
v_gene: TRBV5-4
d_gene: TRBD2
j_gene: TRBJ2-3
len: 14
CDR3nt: TGTGCCAGCAGCTTGGGACTAGCGGGAGATACGCAGTATTTT
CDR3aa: CASSLGLAGDTQYF

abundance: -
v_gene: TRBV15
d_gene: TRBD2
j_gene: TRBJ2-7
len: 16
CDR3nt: TGTGCCACCAGCAGAGATGTGGCGGGAGGCAAATACGAGCAGTACTTC
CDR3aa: CATSRDVAGGKYEQYF

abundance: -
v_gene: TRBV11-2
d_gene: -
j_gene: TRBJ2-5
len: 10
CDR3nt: TGTGCCAGCCAACAAGAGACCCAGTACTTC
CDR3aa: CASQQETQYF

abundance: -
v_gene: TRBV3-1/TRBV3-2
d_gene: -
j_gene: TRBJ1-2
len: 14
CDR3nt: TGTGCCAGCAGCCTCACAGGGATTGACTATGGCTACACCTTC
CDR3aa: CASSLTGIDYGYTF

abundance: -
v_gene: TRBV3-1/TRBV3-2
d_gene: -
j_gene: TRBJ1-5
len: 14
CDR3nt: TGTGCCAGCAGCCCAGACGTGGGCTTCCAGCCCCAGCATTTT
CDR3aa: CASSPDVGFQPQHF

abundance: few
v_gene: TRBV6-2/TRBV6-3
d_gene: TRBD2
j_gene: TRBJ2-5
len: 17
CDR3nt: TGTGCCAGCAGCCGAGGACTAGCGGGAGTGGGTGTGAAGACCCAGTACTTC
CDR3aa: CASSRGLAGVGVKTQYF

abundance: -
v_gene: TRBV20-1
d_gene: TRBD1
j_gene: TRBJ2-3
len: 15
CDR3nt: TGCAGTGCTAGTTTACAGGGGGCTTTCGATCGAGGGCAGTATTTT
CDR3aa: CSASLQGAFDRGQYF

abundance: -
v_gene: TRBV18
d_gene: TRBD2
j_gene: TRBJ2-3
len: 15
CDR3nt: TGTGCCAGCTCCCGGACTAGCGGGAGAACAGATACGCAGTATTTT
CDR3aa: CASSRTSGRTDTQYF

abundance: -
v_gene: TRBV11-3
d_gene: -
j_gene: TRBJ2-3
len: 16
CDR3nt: TGTGCCAGCAGCTTAACAGGGCTTTCTGGCACAGATACGCAGTATTTT
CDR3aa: CASSLTGLSGTDTQYF

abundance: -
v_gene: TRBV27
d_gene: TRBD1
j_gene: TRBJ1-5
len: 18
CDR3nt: TGTGCCAGCAGTTTAGACAGGGGTCATACTCATAGCAATCAGCCCCAGCATTTT
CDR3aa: CASSLDRGHTHSNQPQHF

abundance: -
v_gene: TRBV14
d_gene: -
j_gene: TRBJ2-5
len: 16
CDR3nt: TGTGCCAGCAGCCAACTAGGGGGAGGGGCTCAAGAGACCCAGTACTTC
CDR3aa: CASSQLGGGAQETQYF

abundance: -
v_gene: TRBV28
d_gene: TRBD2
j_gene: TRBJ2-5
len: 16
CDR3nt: TGTGCCAGCAGCTACCCTTCACTAGCGTACCAAGAGACCCAGTACTTC
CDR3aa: CASSYPSLAYQETQYF

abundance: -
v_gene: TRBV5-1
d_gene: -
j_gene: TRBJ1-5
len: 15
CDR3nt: TGCGCCAGCAGCTTGGGGGACACCAAATATCAGCCCCAGCATTTT
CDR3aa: CASSLGDTKYQPQHF